Below are 16 T cell receptor beta chains sequenced from a single sample in a study of T cells in Graves' hyperthyroidism and ophthalmopathy. The source material, RNA transcripts, was used to amplify TCR beta CDR3 regions. With the HTBI primer set, the TCR CDR3 went through a first round of RT-PCR. TCRdb re-called the multiplex PCR reads with MiXCR, one entry per CDR3 protein. This table holds around 55,000 distinct CDR3 sequences, around 48% found once. The sequencing input was blood. The origin of the receptors is a woman in her forties or fifties with Graves' ophthalmopathy.

This clonotype ranks as medium-sized (0.01 to 0.1%). The chain links TRBV20-1 to TRBJ1-5; D is perhaps TRBD1 (5 bases). The CDR3 is 11 residues long. V was pared by 3 bases and J by 6 bases, with 6 bases between. The V gene's germline CDR1 is DFQATT and CDR2 SNEGSKA (reference sequence). The CDR3 coding sequence is TGCAGTGCTAGTCAGGGTCAGCCCCAGCATTTT. Its translation is CSASQGQPQHF.

The sample holds many counts of this clonotype. This sequence joins TRBV5-1 and TRBJ1-6; D not certain. The CDR3 loop spans 15 amino acids. Trimming removed 1 base at V and 1 base at J, with 6 bases between. Germline CDR1 SGHRS, CDR2 YFSETQ. For the CDR3, the DNA is TGCGCCAGCAGCTTGTCGGGATCCTATAATTCACCCCTCCACTTT. Amino acid sequence: CASSLSGSYNSPLHF.

The chain has TRBV7-9 and TRBJ1-1, with TRBD1 matching over 7 bases. The germline V gene has CDR1 SEHNR and CDR2 FQNEAQ (reference sequence). This CDR3 comprises 15 residues. Trimming removed 4 bases from V and 4 bases from J; junction bases left unmatched: 9. The CDR3 is CASSSGTEGGTEAFF. DNA of the CDR3: TGTGCCAGCAGCTCCGGGACAGAGGGGGGCACTGAAGCTTTCTTT.

The CDR3 coding sequence is TGTGCCAGCAGCGTAAGTGGCGGGAGGAATGAGCAGTTCTTC. It is translated as CASSVSGGRNEQFF. The chain couples TRBV9 to TRBJ2-1; TRBD2 agrees at 8 bases. CDR3 length equals 14 residues. Germline V gene lookup returns CDR1 SGDLS and CDR2 YYNGEE. J was trimmed by 7 bases and V by 1 base; bases with no gene match: 4. The full variable domain, completed using reference TRBV9 and TRBJ2-1, is DSGVTQTPKHLITATGQRVTLRCSPRSGDLSVYWYQQSLDQGLQFLIQYYNGEERAKGNILERFSAQQFPDLHSELNLSSLELGDSALYFCASSVSGGRNEQFFGPGTRLTVL.

This clonotype appeared many times. The junction departs from germline at one end; a sequencing error may be responsible. The chain uses TRBV3-1 and TRBJ1-2; D is perhaps TRBD1 (6 bases). The CDR3 runs to 13 residues. The V gene's germline CDR1 is LGHDT and CDR2 YNNKEL (reference sequence). DNA for the CDR3: TGTGCCAGCAGCAAAGAATACAGGGAAGGCTACACCTTC. Translation: CASSKEYREGYTF.

This clonotype was counted many times. The chain carries TRBV19 and TRBJ1-1, with unresolved D. The ends were cut back, 3 bases at V and 2 bases at J, with 7 bases in the middle. The CDR3 is 13 amino acids. Germline CDR1 and CDR2: LNHDA and SQIVND (reference sequence). Here the CDR3 reads CASSMKLNTEAFF. Written as DNA, the CDR3 is TGTGCCAGTAGTATGAAACTTAACACTGAAGCTTTCTTT.

This clonotype has a count of ten or more. The chain combines TRBV19 with TRBJ2-3; TRBD2 agrees at 10 bases. The CDR3 runs 17 residues. Germline V gives CDR1 LNHDA, CDR2 SQIVND (reference sequence). The V gene end was trimmed by 3 bases and the J gene end by 4 bases; junction bases not matched to a gene: 10. CDR3 protein: CASSIRLAGEIPDTQYF. Written as DNA, the CDR3 is TGTGCCAGTAGTATTAGGCTAGCGGGGGAGATCCCAGATACGCAGTATTTT. Combining the CDR3 with reference TRBV19 and TRBJ2-3 gives the whole variable domain DGGITQSPKYLFRKEGQNVTLSCEQNLNHDAMYWYRQDPGQGLRLIYYSQIVNDFQKGDIAEGYSVSREKKESFPLTVTSAQKNPTAFYLCASSIRLAGEIPDTQYFGPGTRLTVL.

J is TRBJ1-2 and V is TRBV7-8; D is unclear. Trimming removed 1 base at V and 2 bases at J, with 5 bases between. Germline V gene lookup returns CDR1 SGHVS and CDR2 FQNEAQ. This CDR3 contains 13 residues. This chain's CDR3 is CASSLDGNYGYTF. CDR3 DNA: TGTGCCAGCAGCTTAGACGGAAACTATGGCTACACCTTC.

The chain joins TRBV14 to TRBJ1-5; unclear D gene. V shed 4 bases and J shed 2 bases, with 9 bases lying between them. CDR3 length: 14 amino acids. Germline CDR1 SGHDN, CDR2 FVKESK. The chain's CDR3 is CASSLRHGNQPQHF. CDR3 in DNA: TGTGCCAGCAGCCTCCGACACGGCAATCAGCCCCAGCATTTT.

Many counts were recorded for this clonotype. The genes are TRBV11-2 and TRBJ2-7, with 10 bases identical to TRBD2. The germline CDR1 and CDR2 sequences are SGHAT and FQNNGV. This CDR3 is built from 16 residues. Germline trimming cut 1 base from V and 7 bases from J; bases unmatched to any gene: 10. The CDR3 loop reads CASSLVASGSVEEQYF. Here the CDR3 DNA reads TGTGCCAGCAGCTTAGTGGCTAGCGGGAGTGTAGAAGAGCAGTACTTC.

The chain recombines TRBV7-6 with TRBJ2-1; D perhaps matches TRBD1 (5 bases). This CDR3 spans 15 amino acids. The germline V and J ends were trimmed by 5 bases and 6 bases, with 17 bases remaining between them. Germline V gene data show CDR1 as SGHVS and CDR2 as FNYEAQ. CDR3 nucleotides: TGTGCCAGCAGCGACAGCTGGTATGGAGCCAATGAGCAGTTCTTC. It translates to CASSDSWYGANEQFF.

A remark on this clonotype: One end of the junction does not line up with germline, which may come from a read error. The chain links TRBV7-6 to TRBJ1-3; D gene unclear. There are 15 residues in the CDR3. Germline values: CDR1 SGHVS, CDR2 FNYEAQ. CDR3 sequence reads: CASSLVGVQGNTIHF. The CDR3 DNA is TGTGCCAGCAGCTTAGTCGGGGTGCAAGGAAACACCATACATTTT.

The chain employs TRBV29-1 and TRBJ2-7; TRBD1 matches at 8 bases. Germline V gene data show CDR1 as SQVTM and CDR2 as ANQGSEA. V was pared by 7 bases and J by 3 bases, with 5 bases of the junction left unmatched. CDR3 length equals 12 residues. As DNA, the CDR3 is TGCAGCGCCGGGGACAGGTACTACGAGCAGTACTTC. Residues: CSAGDRYYEQYF.

The rearrangement uses TRBV4-1 and TRBJ2-7; the match to TRBD2 covers 7 bases. The germline V gene encodes CDR1 MGHRA and CDR2 YSYEKL. The CDR3 spans 17 residues. The V segment lost 0 bases and the J segment 6 bases; nucleotides outside the gene matches: 14. CDR3 sequence reads: CASSQDFEGGPTFEQYF. DNA of the CDR3: TGCGCCAGCAGCCAAGACTTCGAGGGAGGGCCAACTTTCGAGCAGTACTTC.

The chain combines TRBV5-1 with TRBJ2-3; TRBD1 might be the D (5 bases). The CDR3 runs to 15 residues. In germline, CDR1 is SGHRS, CDR2 YFSETQ. Trimming shortened V by 4 bases and J by 6 bases, and 18 bases separated the two germline ends. The CDR3 DNA is TGCGCCAGCAGCGCAGGGATGGTGAACACTGATACGCAGTATTTT. Encoded protein: CASSAGMVNTDTQYF.

This clonotype was seen many times. The chain has TRBV11-2 and TRBJ2-1; D assignment may be TRBD1 or TRBD2 (6 bases each). Germline loops: CDR1 SGHAT, CDR2 FQNNGV. Trimming removed 1 base at V and 2 bases at J, with 12 bases between. The CDR3 runs to 16 residues. The chain's CDR3 is CASSLVLGGPYNEQFF. The CDR3 region has the DNA TGTGCCAGCAGCTTAGTATTGGGGGGCCCCTACAATGAGCAGTTCTTC.